This T cell receptor beta chain comes out of a study of early T cells in non-severe SARS-CoV-2 infection. V was pared by 2 bases and J by 0 bases, with 4 bases between. Germline-derived CDR1 and CDR2 are GTSNPN and SVGIG (reference sequence). This CDR3 contains 12 residues. TCRdb used MiXCR to reprocess the 5' RACE reads, holding one entry per CDR3 protein. The sample has around 40,000 distinct CDR3 sequences; around 9.9% are singletons. This clonotype was counted only a few times. The sample consisted of whole blood. This rearrangement joins TRBV30 to TRBJ1-1, with unresolved D. The source is an adult who was a healthcare worker with PCR-confirmed SARS-CoV-2 infection or an uninfected control (not recorded which). CDR3 nucleotide sequence: TGTGCCTGGAGTTTCATGAACACTGAAGCTTTCTTT. Amino acid sequence: CAWSFMNTEAFF.